This record concerns one TCR beta chain sequence. The data were taken from a study of control samples from healthy donors and cancer patients. Germline V gene sequence: CDR1 SGHTA, CDR2 FQGNSA. This CDR3 is built from 16 residues. The ends lost 2 bases at V and 6 bases at J; junction bases unmatched: 6. The assay was immunoSEQ multiplex PCR, and TCRdb's table has in-frame clones only and misses some. Here the sample spans roughly 58,000 clones, around 87% being singletons. The chain is built from TRBV7-2 and TRBJ1-5; 11 nucleotides align to TRBD1. Material for sequencing was PBMCs. The receptor comes from a woman aged 55 to 70 with lung cancer. CDR3 in amino acids: CASSLTGTGGRQPQHF. CDR3 coding DNA: TGTGCCAGCAGCTTAACTGGGACAGGGGGACGTCAGCCCCAGCATTTT. The variable domain in full, completed from reference TRBV7-2 and TRBJ1-5, reads GAGVSQSPSNKVTEKGKDVELRCDPISGHTALYWYRQSLGQGLEFLIYFQGNSAPDKSGLPSDRFSAERTGGSVSTLTIQRTQQEDSAVYLCASSLTGTGGRQPQHFGDGTRLSIL.